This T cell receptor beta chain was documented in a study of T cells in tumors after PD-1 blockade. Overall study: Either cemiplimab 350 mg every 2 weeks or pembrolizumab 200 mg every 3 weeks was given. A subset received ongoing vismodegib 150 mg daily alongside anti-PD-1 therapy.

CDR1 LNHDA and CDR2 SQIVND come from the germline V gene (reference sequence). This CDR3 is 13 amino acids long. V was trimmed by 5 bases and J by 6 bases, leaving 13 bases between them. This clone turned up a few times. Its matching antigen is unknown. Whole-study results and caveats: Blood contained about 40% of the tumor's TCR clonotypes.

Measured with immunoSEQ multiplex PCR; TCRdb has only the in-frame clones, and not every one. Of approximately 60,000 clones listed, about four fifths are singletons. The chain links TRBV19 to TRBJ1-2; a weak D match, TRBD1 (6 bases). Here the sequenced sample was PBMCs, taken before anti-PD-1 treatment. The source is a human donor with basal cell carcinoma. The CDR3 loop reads CASSPRGPDGYTF. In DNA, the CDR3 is TGTGCCAGTAGTCCCAGGGGTCCGGATGGCTACACCTTC.